A selection of T cell receptor beta chains follows, all from one sample in a study of blood T cells in healthy people across ages. One entry per CDR3 protein results from TCRdb running MiXCR on the 5' RACE reads. The table has about 930,000 distinct CDR3 sequences, roughly 28% seen once. The same data also went into a second study, on T cells of mothers and their children.

The material sequenced was blood. These receptors were collected from a woman in her 40s in good health. Each CDR3 is given with its conserved first and last residue. The D gene is left open where the match is weak. Expanded clones get a size class; other rows say once, few or many, or leave the size out.

cdr3_aa	cdr3_nt	v_call	j_call	d_call	clone_size
CASRSSGRTDTQYF	TGTGCCAGCAGGTCCTCGGGGAGGACAGATACGCAGTATTTT	TRBV27	TRBJ2-3	-	once
CATSRDVIPTGNAGYTF	TGTGCCACCAGCAGAGATGTGATCCCGACAGGGAATGCAGGCTACACCTTC	TRBV15	TRBJ1-2	TRBD1	few
CSARDFGVGNQPQHF	TGCAGTGCTAGAGATTTCGGGGTTGGCAATCAGCCCCAGCATTTT	TRBV20-1	TRBJ1-5	-	few
CASSFEGQSTDTQYF	TGTGCCAGCAGCTTCGAAGGACAGAGCACAGATACGCAGTATTTT	TRBV11-2	TRBJ2-3	-	-
CASSLGSPFSYNEQFF	TGTGCTAGCAGCTTGGGCTCTCCTTTCTCCTACAATGAGCAGTTCTTC	TRBV7-7	TRBJ2-1	-	few
CSATGRGADTQYF	TGCAGTGCAACCGGGAGAGGGGCAGATACGCAGTATTTT	TRBV20-1	TRBJ2-3	-	-
CSAPRRPEEIQYF	TGCAGTGCCCCTCGGCGACCTGAAGAGATCCAGTACTTC	TRBV20-1	TRBJ2-5	-	few
CAISGTSGASYNEQFF	TGTGCCATCAGTGGGACTAGCGGGGCCTCCTACAATGAGCAGTTCTTC	TRBV10-3	TRBJ2-1	TRBD2	few
CASSLGVGLQRRDTQYF	TGTGCCAGCAGCTTAGGAGTAGGACTGCAGCGGAGGGATACGCAGTATTTT	TRBV7-8	TRBJ2-3	-	few
CSARALAGGRHSYNEQFF	TGCAGTGCTAGAGCCCTAGCGGGGGGGCGTCACTCCTACAATGAGCAGTTCTTC	TRBV20-1	TRBJ2-1	TRBD2	many
CASSPPGGGAEETQYF	TGTGCCAGCAGCCCCCCTGGAGGGGGGGCCGAAGAGACCCAGTACTTC	TRBV7-8	TRBJ2-5	-	few